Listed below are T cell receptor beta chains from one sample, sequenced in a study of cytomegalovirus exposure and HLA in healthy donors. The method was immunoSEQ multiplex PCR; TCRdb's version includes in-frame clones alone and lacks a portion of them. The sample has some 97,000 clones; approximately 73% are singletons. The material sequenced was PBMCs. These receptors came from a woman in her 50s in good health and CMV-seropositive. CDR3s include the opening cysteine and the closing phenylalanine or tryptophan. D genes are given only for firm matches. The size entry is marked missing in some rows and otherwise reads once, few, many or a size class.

CDR3nt: TGTGCCAGCAGCTTAGGGGGACAGGGGTTTGCTTACGAGCAGTACTTC
CDR3aa: CASSLGGQGFAYEQYF
j_gene: TRBJ2-7
abundance: .
d_gene: TRBD1
v_gene: TRBV11-2

CDR3nt: TGTGCCAGCAGCGAAGGGCAGATGAACACTGAAGCTTTCTTT
CDR3aa: CASSEGQMNTEAFF
j_gene: TRBJ1-1
abundance: .
d_gene: .
v_gene: TRBV2

CDR3nt: TGTGCCAGCAGAGGACAGGGGCGCACTGAAGCTTTCTTT
CDR3aa: CASRGQGRTEAFF
j_gene: TRBJ1-1
abundance: .
d_gene: TRBD1
v_gene: TRBV6-1

CDR3nt: TGTGCCAGCAGCTGGGCCAGGGCGGGGACTGAAGCTTTCTTT
CDR3aa: CASSWARAGTEAFF
j_gene: TRBJ1-1
abundance: .
d_gene: .
v_gene: TRBV27

CDR3nt: TGCGCCAGCAGCCCCGACAGGGTGCCAATTTATAGCAATCAGCCCCAGCATTTT
CDR3aa: CASSPDRVPIYSNQPQHF
j_gene: TRBJ1-5
abundance: .
d_gene: TRBD1
v_gene: TRBV4-1

CDR3nt: TGTGCCAGCAGGAGCTCCTACAATGAGCAGTTCTTC
CDR3aa: CASRSSYNEQFF
j_gene: TRBJ2-1
abundance: .
d_gene: .
v_gene: TRBV6-5

CDR3nt: TGTGCCAGCAGTTACTCGGGCAGGGAAGCTTTCTTT
CDR3aa: CASSYSGREAFF
j_gene: TRBJ1-1
abundance: few
d_gene: .
v_gene: TRBV6-5

CDR3nt: TGTGCCAGCCTAGGAGGTTTGGGCAATCAGCCCCAGCATTTT
CDR3aa: CASLGGLGNQPQHF
j_gene: TRBJ1-5
abundance: .
d_gene: .
v_gene: TRBV7-8

CDR3nt: TGCGCCAGCAGCCCCGGACAGGGGCTGGGAAGAATAGAGACCCAGTACTTC
CDR3aa: CASSPGQGLGRIETQYF
j_gene: TRBJ2-5
abundance: .
d_gene: TRBD1
v_gene: TRBV5-1

CDR3nt: TGTGCCAGCAGCTCGGGACCGGGGGGCTTGTCTAACTATGGCTACACCTTC
CDR3aa: CASSSGPGGLSNYGYTF
j_gene: TRBJ1-2
abundance: .
d_gene: .
v_gene: TRBV11-2

CDR3nt: TGTGCCAGCAGTCAGAACCGACAACACGAAGCTTTCTTT
CDR3aa: CASSQNRQHEAFF
j_gene: TRBJ1-1
abundance: .
d_gene: .
v_gene: TRBV6-5

CDR3nt: TGCGCCAGCAGCTTGGGACAGGGACAAGAAAAACTGTTTTTT
CDR3aa: CASSLGQGQEKLFF
j_gene: TRBJ1-4
abundance: .
d_gene: TRBD1
v_gene: TRBV5-1

CDR3nt: TGTGCCAGCAGCCCCCCGACTAGCGGGGGGCGCACAGATACGCAGTATTTT
CDR3aa: CASSPPTSGGRTDTQYF
j_gene: TRBJ2-3
abundance: .
d_gene: TRBD2
v_gene: TRBV5-4

CDR3nt: TGTGCCAGCAGCGCCGCCACAGGGGACTATGGCTACACCTTC
CDR3aa: CASSAATGDYGYTF
j_gene: TRBJ1-2
abundance: .
d_gene: TRBD1
v_gene: TRBV9

CDR3nt: TGTGCCAGCAGCTCGCAGGACAGGGAAACGACCTACGAGCAGTACTTC
CDR3aa: CASSSQDRETTYEQYF
j_gene: TRBJ2-7
abundance: .
d_gene: TRBD1
v_gene: TRBV5-6

CDR3nt: TGTGCCAGCAGTTTACCCCCCTCTAGCGGGAGGCACAATGAGCAGTTCTTC
CDR3aa: CASSLPPSSGRHNEQFF
j_gene: TRBJ2-1
abundance: .
d_gene: TRBD2
v_gene: TRBV27